This T cell receptor (beta chain) was identified in a study of blood T cell repertoires in COVID-19. Study-level background: Samples representing acute and convalescent COVID-19 were sourced from the United States, Italy and Spain. T cells, B-cell-depleted T cells, or PBMCs supplied cDNA or gDNA.

This clone came up once. The germline gives CDR1 MNHEY, CDR2 SVGAGI. The CDR3 runs 15 residues. Germline trimming cut 5 bases from V and 3 bases from J; bases unmatched to any gene: 8. Authors' processing steps: For nucleated cells, counts were estimated from reference gene primer amplification. The repertoire was sequenced with immunoSEQ multiplex PCR; TCRdb's copy has only in-frame clones and lacks some. For V, J and clone size, that table is used; D and trimming come from the DNA. In the table there are almost 350,000 clones, roughly 87% of which are singletons. The Seattle patients joined while their infection was active and were tracked longitudinally afterward.

The sequencing input was peripheral blood. V usage is TRBV6-5 and J usage is TRBJ1-2, with TRBD1 matching over 8 bases. This clonotype originated in a woman aged 55-70 years with COVID-19, enrolled during active disease. As DNA, the CDR3 is TGTGCCAGCAGTACGGACAGGGCGCTTTACTATGGCTACACCTTC. It specifies CASSTDRALYYGYTF.